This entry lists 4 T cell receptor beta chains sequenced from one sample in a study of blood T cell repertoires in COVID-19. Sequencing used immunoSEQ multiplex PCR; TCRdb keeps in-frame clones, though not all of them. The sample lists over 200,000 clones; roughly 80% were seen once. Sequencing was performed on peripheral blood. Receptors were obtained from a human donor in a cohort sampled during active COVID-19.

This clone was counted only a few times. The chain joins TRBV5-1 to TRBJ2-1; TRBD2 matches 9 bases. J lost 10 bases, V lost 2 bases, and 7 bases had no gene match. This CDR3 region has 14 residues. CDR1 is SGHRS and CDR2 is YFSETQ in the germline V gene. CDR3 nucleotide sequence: TGCGCCAGCAGCTTAGCGGGAGGCCGTCGGGAGCAGTTCTTC. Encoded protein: CASSLAGGRREQFF.

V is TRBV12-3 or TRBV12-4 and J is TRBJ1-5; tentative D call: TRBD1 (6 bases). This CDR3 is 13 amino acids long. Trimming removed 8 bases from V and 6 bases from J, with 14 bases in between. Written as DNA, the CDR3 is TGTGCCAGCGGAGGGGGGGGAACTCAGCCCCAGCATTTT. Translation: CASGGGGTQPQHF.

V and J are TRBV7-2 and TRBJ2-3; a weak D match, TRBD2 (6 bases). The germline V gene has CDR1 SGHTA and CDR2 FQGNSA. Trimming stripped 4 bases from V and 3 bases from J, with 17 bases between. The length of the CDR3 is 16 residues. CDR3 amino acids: CASSSQVVAATDTQYF. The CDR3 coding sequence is TGTGCCAGCAGCTCCCAAGTAGTAGCGGCAACAGATACGCAGTATTTT.

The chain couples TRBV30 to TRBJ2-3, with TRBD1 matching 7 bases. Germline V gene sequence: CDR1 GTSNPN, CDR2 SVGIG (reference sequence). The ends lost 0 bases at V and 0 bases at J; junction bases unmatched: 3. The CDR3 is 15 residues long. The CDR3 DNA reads TGTGCCTGGAGTGTCGACAGGGCTAGCACAGATACGCAGTATTTT. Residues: CAWSVDRASTDTQYF.